The 24 T cell receptor beta chains listed next were all sequenced from one sample in a study of cytomegalovirus exposure and HLA in healthy donors. PCR used 60 Vbeta primers and 13 Jbeta primers. Produced via immunoSEQ multiplex PCR; TCRdb's table is partial and in-frame only. Of around 200,000 clones detected, under 80% appear once; the ten largest clones hold under 5%. The sequenced sample consisted of PBMCs. The receptors originated from a man aged 30 to 45 in good health and CMV-seropositive.

This rearrangement joins TRBV14 to TRBJ1-6, with D unclear. The CDR3 is 16 amino acids. V gave up 0 bases and J gave up 8 bases, with 14 bases separating them. Per the germline V gene, CDR1 is SGHDN and CDR2 is FVKESK. This CDR3 reads CASSQDYIGSDSPLHF. DNA of the CDR3: TGTGCCAGCAGCCAAGATTATATCGGGAGCGATTCACCCCTCCACTTT.

V usage is TRBV30 and J usage is TRBJ1-1; weak D call: TRBD1 (5 bases). The germline V and J ends were trimmed by 1 base and 4 bases, with 16 bases remaining between them. The CDR3 totals 15 residues. The germline V gene encodes CDR1 GTSNPN and CDR2 SVGIG (reference sequence). The chain's CDR3 is CAWSGTKGGGTEAFF. CDR3 DNA: TGTGCCTGGAGTGGAACCAAAGGCGGGGGCACTGAAGCTTTCTTT.

The chain recombines TRBV5-6 with TRBJ2-1; 7 nucleotides agree with TRBD2. Trimming took 3 bases from V and 7 from J; bases not matched to a gene: 4. There are 13 residues in the CDR3. Germline-derived CDR1 and CDR2 are SGHDT and YYEEEE. CDR3 sequence reads: CASSWGTTNEQFF. Written as DNA, the CDR3 is TGTGCCAGCAGCTGGGGGACTACAAATGAGCAGTTCTTC.

With respect to this clone: The sample holds other DNA sequences that translate to the same CDR3. The chain uses TRBV7-9 and TRBJ2-2; no clear D gene. The CDR3 totals 14 residues. The ends were cut back, 1 base at V and 2 bases at J, with 5 bases in the middle. Germline V gene lookup returns CDR1 SEHNR and CDR2 FQNEAQ (reference sequence). CDR3 region: CASSLDSNTGELFF. The CDR3 DNA reads TGTGCCAGCAGCTTAGACTCAAACACCGGGGAGCTGTTTTTT.

The chain couples TRBV6-1 to TRBJ2-3; no reliable D call. CDR3 length: 12 residues. The V end was cut by 2 bases, the J end by 11 bases, with 11 bases between. Germline CDR1 MNHNS, CDR2 SASEGT. CDR3 nucleotide sequence: TGTGCCAGCAGTGAAAACGCCCACGGGCAGTATTTT. Protein product: CASSENAHGQYF.

This chain links TRBV2 with TRBJ2-1; TRBD1 matches 9 bases. V trimming: 8 bases; J trimming: 7 bases; junction bases outside the gene matches: 6. This CDR3 is 13 amino acids long. Germline lookup yields CDR1 SNHLY and CDR2 FYNNEI. The CDR3 DNA sequence: TGTGCCAGCGACAGGGGGTCTCGAAATGAGCAGTTCTTC. Amino acid sequence: CASDRGSRNEQFF.

The table lists this clone with a few counts. The chain links TRBV9 to TRBJ1-2, with D possibly matching TRBD1 (5 bases). This CDR3 is 14 amino acids long. V lost 3 bases to trimming and J lost 4 bases, with 13 bases between them. Germline assignment: CDR1 SGDLS and CDR2 YYNGEE. CDR3 in amino acids: CASSGARGTYGYTF. The DNA for the CDR3 is TGTGCCAGCAGCGGGGCGCGGGGGACCTATGGCTACACCTTC.

The CDR3, as DNA: TGTGCCTGGAGAAGGGACAGGTCCTCCTACGAGCAGTACTTC. Translated: CAWRRDRSSYEQYF. The rearrangement joins TRBV30 to TRBJ2-7; 8 positions match TRBD1. The CDR3 spans 14 residues. Trimming removed 3 bases from V and 0 bases from J; junction bases left unmatched: 4. Germline V lookup: CDR1 GTSNPN, CDR2 SVGIG (reference sequence). The whole variable domain, remainder taken from reference TRBV30 and TRBJ2-7, is SQTIHQWPATLVQPVGSPLSLECTVEGTSNPNLYWYRQAAGRGLQLLFYSVGIGQISSEVPQNLSASRPQDRQFILSSKKLLLSDSGFYLCAWRRDRSSYEQYFGPGTRLTVT.

This chain uses TRBV5-6 with TRBJ1-1; TRBD1 matches at 9 bases. V was pared by 3 bases and J by 4 bases, with 4 bases of the junction left unmatched. Germline V lookup: CDR1 SGHDT, CDR2 YYEEEE. This CDR3 has 14 amino acids. CDR3 region: CASSSETGGTEAFF. The CDR3 DNA reads TGTGCCAGCAGCTCTGAGACAGGGGGCACTGAAGCTTTCTTT.

V is TRBV5-4 and J is TRBJ2-7; unclear D gene. V shed 0 bases and J shed 3 bases, with 4 bases lying between them. The CDR3 covers 12 residues. Germline V lookup: CDR1 SGHNT, CDR2 YYREEE (reference sequence). The DNA of the CDR3 is TGTGCCAGCAGCTTGGAGAGCTACGAGCAGTACTTC. Protein: CASSLESYEQYF.

The CDR3 DNA reads as TGTGCCAGCAGCTTCCGGACAGGGGGCGAGAGGCTTGGAGGCTACACCTTC. Translated, it gives CASSFRTGGERLGGYTF. The V call is TRBV5-4, the J call TRBJ1-2, with 11 bases fitting TRBD1. Germline trimming cut 2 bases from V and 8 bases from J; bases unmatched to any gene: 14. The germline gives CDR1 SGHNT, CDR2 YYREEE (reference sequence). The length of the CDR3 is 17 residues.

This clone has just one count. The gene calls are TRBV11-2 and TRBJ2-2; TRBD2 matches 8 bases. The CDR3 is made up of 14 amino acids. J lost 7 bases, V lost 5 bases, and 6 bases had no gene match. Per germline, CDR1 SGHAT and CDR2 FQNNGV. The CDR3 DNA follows: TGTGCCAGCAGCACGGGACTAGTGGGCGGGGAGCTGTTTTTT. It is translated as CASSTGLVGGELFF.

CDR3 coding DNA: TGTGCCAGCAGTCAAACAGGGGCTAGCACAGATACGCAGTATTTT. As protein: CASSQTGASTDTQYF. V is TRBV2 and J is TRBJ2-3; 7 bases are a match to TRBD1. CDR1 is SNHLY, CDR2 FYNNEI, per germline. Trimming at V came to 5 bases and at J to 0 bases, leaving 5 bases not matched to a gene. The CDR3 runs 15 residues.

The chain joins TRBV7-3 to TRBJ2-5, with D perhaps matching TRBD1 (5 bases). V lost 2 bases, J lost 5 bases, and 12 bases lay in between. The CDR3 spans 14 residues. Germline lookup yields CDR1 SGHTA and CDR2 FQGTGA. The CDR3 DNA follows: TGTGCCAGCAGCTTATGGGGCCATACGGAGACCCAGTACTTC. Amino acid sequence: CASSLWGHTETQYF.

The chain has TRBV27 and TRBJ1-4; the match to TRBD1 covers 9 bases. Looked up from germline, CDR1 is MNHEY and CDR2 is SMNVEV (reference sequence). This CDR3 spans 13 amino acids. The V and J ends lost 6 bases and 8 bases, in that order; junction bases with no gene match: 4. CDR3 residues: CASSRQGGEKLFF. CDR3 DNA sequence: TGTGCCAGCAGCCGACAGGGGGGAGAAAAACTGTTTTTT.

This clone was counted a single time. The V gene is TRBV27, the J gene TRBJ1-5; 7 nucleotides line up with TRBD1. The trim removed 5 bases at V and 2 bases at J, leaving 6 bases unmatched. The CDR3 runs to 15 residues. CDR1 is MNHEY, CDR2 SMNVEV, per germline (reference sequence). The DNA of the CDR3 is TGTGCCAGCAGTCCACAGGGGTGGGGCAATCAGCCCCAGCATTTT. Translated, it gives CASSPQGWGNQPQHF.

The count of this clone is one. V and J are TRBV13 and TRBJ2-7, with TRBD2 matching over 9 bases. The V and J ends lost 7 bases and 3 bases, in that order; junction bases with no gene match: 7. CDR3 length: 14 residues. Germline lookup yields CDR1 PRHDT and CDR2 FYEKMQ (reference sequence). The DNA for the CDR3 is TGTGCCAGCACCAGCGGGAGGCGGGTCTACGAGCAGTACTTC. Protein product: CASTSGRRVYEQYF. Drawing the rest from reference TRBV13 and TRBJ2-7, the complete variable domain is AAGVIQSPRHLIKEKRETATLKCYPIPRHDTVYWYQQGPGQDPQFLISFYEKMQSDKGSIPDRFSAQQFSDYHSELNMSSLELGDSALYFCASTSGRRVYEQYFGPGTRLTVT.

This chain joins TRBV14 and TRBJ1-2, with a possible D match to TRBD1 (5 bases). The ends were cut back, 3 bases at V and 1 base at J, with 9 bases in the middle. Germline V gene data show CDR1 as SGHDN and CDR2 as FVKESK. The CDR3 runs to 14 residues. CDR3 in amino acids: CASSHPGGNYGYTF. The CDR3, as DNA: TGTGCCAGCAGCCATCCCGGGGGTAACTATGGCTACACCTTC.

This chain uses TRBV6-5 with TRBJ1-6; TRBD1 aligns across 12 bases. V shed 5 bases and J 9 bases; nucleotides not matched to a gene: 5. This CDR3 comprises 15 residues. Germline CDR1 MNHEY, CDR2 SVGAGI. CDR3 sequence: CASSARDRGLSPLHF. The CDR3 coding sequence is TGTGCCAGCAGTGCCCGGGACAGGGGGCTTTCACCCCTCCACTTT.

V is TRBV28 and J is TRBJ1-5; D call uncertain. Germline CDR1 and CDR2: MDHEN and SYDVKM. This CDR3 has 16 amino acids. Trimming left V 2 bases short and J 0 bases short, with 11 bases between. The CDR3, as DNA: TGTGCCAGCAGTTTAGTGGGAGGGTATAGCAATCAGCCCCAGCATTTT. Its protein product is CASSLVGGYSNQPQHF.

The chain carries TRBV19 and TRBJ1-4, with D maybe TRBD1 (6 bases). Trimming took off 4 bases at V and 6 bases at J, with 18 bases between the two ends. Germline-derived CDR1 and CDR2 are LNHDA and SQIVND (reference sequence). This CDR3 is built from 16 residues. The CDR3 DNA reads as TGTGCCAGTAGTACCCCCCCGGGACATGGGGATGAAAAACTGTTTTTT. It encodes CASSTPPGHGDEKLFF.

This clone was detected only once. J is TRBJ1-5 and V is TRBV6-5; 9 positions agree with TRBD1. The CDR3 covers 15 residues. The V gene end was trimmed by 4 bases and the J gene end by 2 bases; junction bases not matched to a gene: 3. In germline, CDR1 is MNHEY, CDR2 SVGAGI. Written as DNA, the CDR3 is TGTGCCAGCAGTTCCTGGACAGGGGGCAATCAGCCCCAGCATTTT. It yields the protein CASSSWTGGNQPQHF.

The V call is TRBV9, the J call TRBJ2-7; D might be TRBD1 (6 bases). The CDR3 sequence is 15 residues long. V dropped 0 bases and J dropped 3 bases, with 13 bases sitting between them. Per the germline V gene, CDR1 is SGDLS and CDR2 is YYNGEE. CDR3 amino acids: CASSVGRGYDYEQYF. In DNA form, the CDR3 reads TGTGCCAGCAGCGTAGGAAGGGGGTACGACTACGAGCAGTACTTC.

The chain joins TRBV4-1 to TRBJ2-3; D gene uncertain. Germline V lookup: CDR1 MGHRA, CDR2 YSYEKL. There are 15 residues in the CDR3. V was cut by 1 base and J by 2 bases, with 10 bases left in between. This CDR3 reads CASSQGHKNTDTQYF. For the CDR3, the DNA is TGCGCCAGCAGCCAAGGCCACAAAAACACAGATACGCAGTATTTT.